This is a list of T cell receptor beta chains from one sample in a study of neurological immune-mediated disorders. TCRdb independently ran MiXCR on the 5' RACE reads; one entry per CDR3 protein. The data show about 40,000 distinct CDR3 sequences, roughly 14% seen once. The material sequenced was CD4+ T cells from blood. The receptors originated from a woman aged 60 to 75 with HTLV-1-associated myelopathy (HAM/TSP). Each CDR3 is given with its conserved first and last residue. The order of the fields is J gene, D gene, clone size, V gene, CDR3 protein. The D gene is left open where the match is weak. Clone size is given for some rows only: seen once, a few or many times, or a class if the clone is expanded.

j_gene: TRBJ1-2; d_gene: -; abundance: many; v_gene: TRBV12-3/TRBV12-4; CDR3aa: CASSLTDFNYGYTF
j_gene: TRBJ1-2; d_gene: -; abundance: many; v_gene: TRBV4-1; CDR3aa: CASSHPPRGHYGYTF
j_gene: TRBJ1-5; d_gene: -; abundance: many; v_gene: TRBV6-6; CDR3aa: CASSYSIGAGATNQPQHF
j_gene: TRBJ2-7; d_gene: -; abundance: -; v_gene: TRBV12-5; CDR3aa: CASGWSYEQYF
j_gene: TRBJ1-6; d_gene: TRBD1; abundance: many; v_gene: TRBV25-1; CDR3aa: CASTDRGSEPLHF
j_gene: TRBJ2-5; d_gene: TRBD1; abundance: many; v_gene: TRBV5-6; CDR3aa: CASSLALGQGGETQYF
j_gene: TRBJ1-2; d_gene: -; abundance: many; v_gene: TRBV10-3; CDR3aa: CAISEEINYGYTF
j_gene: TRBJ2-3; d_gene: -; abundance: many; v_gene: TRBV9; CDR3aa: CASSVWGDWFTDTQYF
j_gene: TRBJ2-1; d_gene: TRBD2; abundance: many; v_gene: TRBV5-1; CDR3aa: CASSRTSGGNEQFF
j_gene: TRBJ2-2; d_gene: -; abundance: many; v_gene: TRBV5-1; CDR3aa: CASSLGQGDTGELFF
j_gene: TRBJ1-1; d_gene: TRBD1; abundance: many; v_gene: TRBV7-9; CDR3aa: CASSNRIDRAGNTEAFF
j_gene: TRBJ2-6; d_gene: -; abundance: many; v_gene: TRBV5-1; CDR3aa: CASSDTGANVLTF
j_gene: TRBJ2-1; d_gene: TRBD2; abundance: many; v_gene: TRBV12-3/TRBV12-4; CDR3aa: CASSIGTSGYNEQFF
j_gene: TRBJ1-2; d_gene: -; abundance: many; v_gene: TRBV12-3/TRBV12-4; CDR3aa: CASTPGTGTNYGYTF
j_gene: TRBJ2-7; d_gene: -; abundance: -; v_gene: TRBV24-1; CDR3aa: CATSDATSQDSEQYF
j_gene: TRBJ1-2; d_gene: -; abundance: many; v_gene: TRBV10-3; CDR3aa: CAISEGERYYGYTF
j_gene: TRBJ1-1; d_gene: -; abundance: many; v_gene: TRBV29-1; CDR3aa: CSGEVANTEAFF
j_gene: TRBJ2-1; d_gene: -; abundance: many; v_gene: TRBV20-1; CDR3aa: CSAGQPWANSYNEQFF
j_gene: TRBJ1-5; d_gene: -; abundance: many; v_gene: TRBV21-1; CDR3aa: CARGRESGQPQHF
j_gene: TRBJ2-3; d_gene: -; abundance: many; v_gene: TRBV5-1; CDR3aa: CASSELQQGPGSDTQYF
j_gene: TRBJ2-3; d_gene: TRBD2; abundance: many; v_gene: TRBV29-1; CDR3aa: CSVGGAGSTDTQYF
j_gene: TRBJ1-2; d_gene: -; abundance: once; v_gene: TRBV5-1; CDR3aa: CASSPGHYYGYTF
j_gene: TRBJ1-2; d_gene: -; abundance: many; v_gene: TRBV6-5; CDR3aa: CASSDTRKGLYGYTF
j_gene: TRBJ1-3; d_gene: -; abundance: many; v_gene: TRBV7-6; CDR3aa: CASSLAPGNTIYF